The present T cell receptor (beta chain) was sequenced within a study of CD8+ T cells in alopecia areata. Trimming shortened V by 4 bases and J by 2 bases, and 13 bases separated the two germline ends. Germline-derived CDR1 and CDR2 are SGHRS and YFSETQ. The CDR3 is made up of 14 amino acids. Extracted RNA was reverse transcribed, and the resulting cDNA served as sequencing template. Some clones are missing from TCRdb's copy, which holds only in-frame ones; the method was immunoSEQ multiplex PCR. The table has some 200,000 clones, around 50% seen once. The clonotype originates from a human donor in good health. This sequence joins TRBV5-1 and TRBJ2-7; the D gene is possibly TRBD1 (5 bases). The sequencing sample was made of CD8+ T cells sorted from blood. The DNA of the CDR3 is TGCGCCAGCAGCCGAACGGACAATACCTACGAGCAGTACTTC. It specifies CASSRTDNTYEQYF.